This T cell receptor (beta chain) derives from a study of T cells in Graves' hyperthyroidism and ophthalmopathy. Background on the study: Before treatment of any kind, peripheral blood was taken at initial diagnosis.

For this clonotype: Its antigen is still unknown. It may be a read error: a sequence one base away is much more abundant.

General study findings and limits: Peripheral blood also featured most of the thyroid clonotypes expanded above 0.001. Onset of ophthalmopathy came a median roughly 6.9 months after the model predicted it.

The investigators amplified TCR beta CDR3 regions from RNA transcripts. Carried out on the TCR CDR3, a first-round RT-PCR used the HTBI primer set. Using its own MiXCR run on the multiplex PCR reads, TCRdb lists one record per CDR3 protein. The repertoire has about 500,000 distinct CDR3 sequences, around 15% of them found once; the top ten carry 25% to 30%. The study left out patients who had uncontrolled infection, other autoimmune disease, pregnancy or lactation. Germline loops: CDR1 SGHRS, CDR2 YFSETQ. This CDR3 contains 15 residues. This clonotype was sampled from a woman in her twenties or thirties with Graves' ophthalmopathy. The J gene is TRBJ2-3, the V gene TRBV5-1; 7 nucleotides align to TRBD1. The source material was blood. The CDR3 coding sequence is TGTACCAGCAGCGTAGAACAGGGGCTCACAGATACGCAGTATTTT. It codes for CTSSVEQGLTDTQYF.